The clone carrying this T cell receptor (beta chain) came up many times. The antigen is unknown. For every donor, a draw yielded 9.5 to 10 milliliters of peripheral blood. It was with a sample-barcoded 5' primer and a J-beta primer mix that a second PCR of roughly 6 to 11 cycles was run. Each CDR3 protein gets one entry after TCRdb re-called the 5' RACE reads with MiXCR. The sample lists hundreds of thousands of distinct CDR3 sequences; about 30% were seen once. Trimming shortened V by 0 bases and J by 10 bases, and 14 bases separated the two germline ends. The CDR3 runs to 15 residues. The germline V gene has CDR1 SGHRS and CDR2 YFSETQ. This record belongs to a study of blood T cells in healthy people across ages. Study findings and constraints: Older age coincided with a roughly linear decline in TCR beta diversity per million T cells.

Source material: blood. This rearrangement joins TRBV5-1 to TRBJ1-6; perhaps TRBD1 as D (5 bases). The clonotype comes from a woman of 80 years or more in good health. The DNA for the CDR3 is TGCGCCAGCAGCTTGGACGGCAGGGTTGAATCACCCCTCCACTTT. Translation gives CASSLDGRVESPLHF.